The next 5 T cell receptor beta chains were all read from a single sample in a study of CD8+ T cells in alopecia areata. The treatment was: oral pan-JAK inhibitor, 5-10 mg twice daily. It was cDNA, reverse transcribed from extracted RNA, that served as the sequencing template. Sequencing was performed with immunoSEQ multiplex PCR; in TCRdb, only in-frame clones are kept and a portion is missing. Of 120,000 to 150,000 clones listed, more than 85% were seen once; the top ten hold around 13%. Sequenced material: CD8+ T cells sorted from blood, taken at week 4, from a patient treated with tofacitinib. The receptors here all came from a human donor with alopecia areata.

The chain uses TRBV7-9 and TRBJ2-7, with 8 bases aligning to TRBD2. The germline V gene encodes CDR1 SEHNR and CDR2 FQNEAQ (reference sequence). Trimming took 7 bases from V and 5 from J; bases not matched to a gene: 10. CDR3 length: 14 residues. The CDR3 protein is CASISSGRPDEQYF. For the CDR3, the DNA is TGTGCCAGCATCTCCAGCGGGAGACCCGACGAGCAGTACTTC. Full variable domain (remainder filled in from reference TRBV7-9 and TRBJ2-7): DTGVSQNPRHKITKRGQNVTFRCDPISEHNRLYWYRQTLGQGPEFLTYFQNEAQLEKSRLLSDRFSAERPKGSFSTLEIQRTEQGDSAMYLCASISSGRPDEQYFGPGTRLTVT.

V gene TRBV27 combines with J gene TRBJ2-7; TRBD1 matches at 7 bases. V shed 6 bases and J 0 bases; nucleotides not matched to a gene: 2. CDR3 size: 13 residues. The germline CDR1 and CDR2 sequences are MNHEY and SMNVEV (reference sequence). The CDR3, as DNA: TGTGCCAGCAGAAAGGGGGCCTCCTACGAGCAGTACTTC. Amino acid sequence: CASRKGASYEQYF.

This sequence joins TRBV6-5 and TRBJ2-6, with D tentatively TRBD1 (6 bases). The CDR3 extends over 15 amino acids. Trimming removed 6 bases at V and 0 bases at J, with 9 bases between. Germline CDR1 reads MNHEY; CDR2 reads SVGAGI. Here the CDR3 DNA reads TGTGCCAGCAGGGAGGACAGCTCTGGGGCCAACGTCCTGACTTTC. Translated, it gives CASREDSSGANVLTF.

The chain recombines TRBV30 with TRBJ2-7; 12 bases align to TRBD1. J lost 2 bases, V lost 5 bases, and 13 bases had no gene match. The CDR3 totals 17 residues. Germline values: CDR1 GTSNPN, CDR2 SVGIG (reference sequence). The CDR3 sequence is CAWFGFKGDRGPYEQYF. As DNA, the CDR3 is TGTGCCTGGTTCGGATTCAAGGGGGACAGGGGGCCCTACGAGCAGTACTTC.

The chain uses TRBV5-6 and TRBJ1-5, with D maybe TRBD1 (6 bases). The CDR3 has 14 amino acids. With 3 bases removed from V and 5 bases from J, the gap between germline ends came to 12 bases. CDR1 is SGHDT, CDR2 YYEEEE, per germline. CDR3 sequence reads: CASSSTGMYQPQHF. For the CDR3, the DNA is TGTGCCAGCAGCTCGACAGGCATGTATCAGCCCCAGCATTTT. Combining the CDR3 with reference TRBV5-6 and TRBJ1-5 gives the whole variable domain DAGVTQSPTHLIKTRGQQVTLRCSPKSGHDTVSWYQQALGQGPQFIFQYYEEEERQRGNFPDRFSGHQFPNYSSELNVNALLLGDSALYLCASSSTGMYQPQHFGDGTRLSIL.